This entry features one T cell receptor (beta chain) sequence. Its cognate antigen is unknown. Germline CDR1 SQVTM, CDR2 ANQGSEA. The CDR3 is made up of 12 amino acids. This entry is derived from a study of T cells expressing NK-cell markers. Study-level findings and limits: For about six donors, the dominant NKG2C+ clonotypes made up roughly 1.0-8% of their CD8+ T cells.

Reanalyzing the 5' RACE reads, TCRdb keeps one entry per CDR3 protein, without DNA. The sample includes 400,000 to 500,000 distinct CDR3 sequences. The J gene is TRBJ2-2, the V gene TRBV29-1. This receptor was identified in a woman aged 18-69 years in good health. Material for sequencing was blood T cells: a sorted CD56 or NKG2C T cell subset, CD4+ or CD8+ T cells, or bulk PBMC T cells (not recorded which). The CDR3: CSVIRETGELFF.